This TCR beta chain was captured by sequencing in a study of early T cells in non-severe SARS-CoV-2 infection. V shed 5 bases and J 0 bases; nucleotides not matched to a gene: 11. Germline CDR1 reads DFQATT; CDR2 reads SNEGSKA (reference sequence). The CDR3 loop spans 16 amino acids. Comments on this clonotype: What it recognizes is unknown.

TCRdb analysed the 5' RACE reads with MiXCR anew, one entry per CDR3 protein. The sample yields roughly 30,000 distinct CDR3 sequences, under 6% seen once. Notes on the study in general: CD4 and private specificities were missed by VDJdb matching, which favored anti-spike CD8 responses.

The source material was whole blood. This clonotype originated in an adult who was a healthcare worker with PCR-confirmed SARS-CoV-2 infection or an uninfected control (not recorded which). This chain joins TRBV20-1 and TRBJ2-7; TRBD1 matches 9 bases. DNA for the CDR3: TGCAGTGCTTCCAGACCCGGGACAGGGTCCTCCTACGAGCAGTACTTC. It translates to CSASRPGTGSSYEQYF.